The present T cell receptor beta chain was sequenced within a study of CD8+ T cells in alopecia areata. Study-level results: With patients, TCR sharing proved less clear than in mice, a difference possibly related to HLA. For lesional scalp, especially alopecia totalis/universalis, clonality was higher than in normal scalp. Scalp sample sequencing also detects resident alphabeta T cells of normal skin.

Details on this clone: Its matching antigen is unknown.

CDR1 and CDR2 from the germline V gene are SNHLY and FYNNEI. The CDR3 sequence is 14 residues long. V gave up 8 bases and J gave up 2 bases, with 16 bases separating them. Extraction and reverse transcription of RNA yielded cDNA as the sequencing template. Repertoires were generated with immunoSEQ multiplex PCR, while TCRdb's copy carries only in-frame clones and drops some. This table holds around 29,000 clones, around 80% found once. Collection of lesional scalp punch biopsies and peripheral blood was performed in alopecia areata patients. This chain joins TRBV2 and TRBJ2-7; D is perhaps TRBD2 (6 bases). This TCR came from a human donor with alopecia areata. Sequenced material: NKG2D-low CD8+ T cells sorted from blood. The CDR3: CASPELAPTYEQYF. The CDR3 bases are TGTGCCAGCCCTGAGCTAGCGCCTACCTACGAGCAGTACTTC.